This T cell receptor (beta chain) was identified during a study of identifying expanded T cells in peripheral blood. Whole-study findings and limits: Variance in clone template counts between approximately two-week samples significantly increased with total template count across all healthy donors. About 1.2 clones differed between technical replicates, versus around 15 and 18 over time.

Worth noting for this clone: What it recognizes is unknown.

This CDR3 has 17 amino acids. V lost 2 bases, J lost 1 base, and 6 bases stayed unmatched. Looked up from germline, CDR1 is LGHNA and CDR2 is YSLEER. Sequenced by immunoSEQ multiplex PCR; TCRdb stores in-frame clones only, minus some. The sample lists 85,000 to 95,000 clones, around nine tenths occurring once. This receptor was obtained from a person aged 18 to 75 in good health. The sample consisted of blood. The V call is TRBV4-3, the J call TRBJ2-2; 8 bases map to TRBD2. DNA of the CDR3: TGCGCCAGCAGCCAACTATCGACTAGCGAGAACACCGGGGAGCTGTTTTTT. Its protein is CASSQLSTSENTGELFF.